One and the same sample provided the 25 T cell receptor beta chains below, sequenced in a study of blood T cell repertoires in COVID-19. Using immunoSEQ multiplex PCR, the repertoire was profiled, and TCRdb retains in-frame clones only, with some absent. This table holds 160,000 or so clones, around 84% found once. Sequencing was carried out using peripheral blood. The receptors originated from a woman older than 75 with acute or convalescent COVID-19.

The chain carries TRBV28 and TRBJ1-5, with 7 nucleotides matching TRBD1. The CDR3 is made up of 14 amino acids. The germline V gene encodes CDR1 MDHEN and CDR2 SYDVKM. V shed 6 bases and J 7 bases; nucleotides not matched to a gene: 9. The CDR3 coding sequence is TGTGCCAGCAGCCCGGTGGCAGGGGGACAGCCCCAGCATTTT. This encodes CASSPVAGGQPQHF. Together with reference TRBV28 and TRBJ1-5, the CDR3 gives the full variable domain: DVKVTQSSRYLVKRTGEKVFLECVQDMDHENMFWYRQDPGLGLRLIYFSYDVKMKEKGDIPEGYSVSREKKERFSLILESASTNQTSMYLCASSPVAGGQPQHFGDGTRLSIL.

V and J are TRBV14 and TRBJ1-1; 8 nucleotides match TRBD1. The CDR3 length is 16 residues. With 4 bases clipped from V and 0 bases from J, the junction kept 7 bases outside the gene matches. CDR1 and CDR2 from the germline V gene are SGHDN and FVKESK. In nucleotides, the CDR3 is TGTGCCAGCAGCCGAACCGGACAGGGCTTGAACACTGAAGCTTTCTTT. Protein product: CASSRTGQGLNTEAFF.

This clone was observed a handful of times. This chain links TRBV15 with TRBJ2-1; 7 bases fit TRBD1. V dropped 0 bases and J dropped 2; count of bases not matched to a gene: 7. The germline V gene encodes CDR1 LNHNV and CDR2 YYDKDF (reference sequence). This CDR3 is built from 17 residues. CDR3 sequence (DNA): TGTGCCACCAGCAGAGACCTGAGGGGGCTGACCTACAATGAGCAGTTCTTC. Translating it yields CATSRDLRGLTYNEQFF.

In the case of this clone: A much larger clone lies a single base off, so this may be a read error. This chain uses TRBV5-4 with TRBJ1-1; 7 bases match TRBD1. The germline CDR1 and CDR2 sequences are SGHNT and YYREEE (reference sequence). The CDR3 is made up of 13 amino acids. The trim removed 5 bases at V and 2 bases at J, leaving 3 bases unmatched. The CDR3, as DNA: TGTGCCAGCAGGGGACAGATTAACACTGAAGCTTTCTTT. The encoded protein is CASRGQINTEAFF.

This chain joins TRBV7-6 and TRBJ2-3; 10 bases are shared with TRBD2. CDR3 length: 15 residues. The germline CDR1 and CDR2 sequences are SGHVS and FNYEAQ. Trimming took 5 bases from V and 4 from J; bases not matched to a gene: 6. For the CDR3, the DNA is TGTGCCAGCAGCCGAGCGGGGGGGCTGCCAGATACGCAGTATTTT. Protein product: CASSRAGGLPDTQYF.

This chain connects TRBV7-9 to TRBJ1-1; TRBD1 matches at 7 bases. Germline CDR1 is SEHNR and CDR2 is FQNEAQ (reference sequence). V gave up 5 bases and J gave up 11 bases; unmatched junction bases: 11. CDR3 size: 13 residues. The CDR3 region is CASSPRQGMWAFF. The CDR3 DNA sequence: TGTGCCAGCAGCCCACGACAGGGTATGTGGGCTTTCTTT.

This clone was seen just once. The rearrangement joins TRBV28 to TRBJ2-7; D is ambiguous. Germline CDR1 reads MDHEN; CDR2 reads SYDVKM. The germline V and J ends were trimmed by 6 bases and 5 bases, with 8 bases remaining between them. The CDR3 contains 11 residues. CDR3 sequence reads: CASRSVDEQYF. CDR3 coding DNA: TGTGCCAGCAGGTCTGTCGACGAGCAGTACTTC.

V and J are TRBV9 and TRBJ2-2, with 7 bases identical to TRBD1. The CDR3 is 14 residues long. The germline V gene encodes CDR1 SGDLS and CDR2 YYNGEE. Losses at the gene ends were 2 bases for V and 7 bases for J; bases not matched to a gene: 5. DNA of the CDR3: TGTGCCAGCAGCGTCGGGACAGTTGGCGGGGAGCTGTTTTTT. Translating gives CASSVGTVGGELFF.

The CDR3 reads CASSPFGTRGTETQYF. The CDR3 DNA reads as TGTGCCAGCTCACCCTTCGGGACTAGAGGTACCGAGACCCAGTACTTC. This chain joins TRBV18 and TRBJ2-5; TRBD2 matches 8 bases. The CDR3 loop spans 16 amino acids. With 3 bases clipped from V and 5 bases from J, the junction kept 11 bases outside the gene matches. Germline lookup yields CDR1 KGHSH and CDR2 LQKENI.

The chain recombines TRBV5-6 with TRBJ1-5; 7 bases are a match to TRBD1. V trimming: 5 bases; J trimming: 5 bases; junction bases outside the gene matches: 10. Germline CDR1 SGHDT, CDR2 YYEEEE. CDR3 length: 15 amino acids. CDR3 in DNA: TGTGCCAGCAGTTCTGGGACAGCTCCTTATCAGCCCCAGCATTTT. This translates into CASSSGTAPYQPQHF.

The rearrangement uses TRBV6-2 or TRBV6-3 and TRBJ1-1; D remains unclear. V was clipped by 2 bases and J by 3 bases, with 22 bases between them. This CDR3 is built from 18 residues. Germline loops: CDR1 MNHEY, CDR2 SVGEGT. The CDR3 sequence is CASSYQTGSPAEDTEAFF. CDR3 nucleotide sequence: TGTGCCAGCAGTTACCAAACCGGGAGCCCCGCGGAGGACACTGAAGCTTTCTTT.

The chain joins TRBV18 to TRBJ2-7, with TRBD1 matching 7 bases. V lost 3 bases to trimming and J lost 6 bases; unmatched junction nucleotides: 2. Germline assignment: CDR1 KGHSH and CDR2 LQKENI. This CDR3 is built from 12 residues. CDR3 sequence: CASSPTGFEQYF. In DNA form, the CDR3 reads TGTGCCAGCTCACCGACAGGGTTCGAGCAGTACTTC.

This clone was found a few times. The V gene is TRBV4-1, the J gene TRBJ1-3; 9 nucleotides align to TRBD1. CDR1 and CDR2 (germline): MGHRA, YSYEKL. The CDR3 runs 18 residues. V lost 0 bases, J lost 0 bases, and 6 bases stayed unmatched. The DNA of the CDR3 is TGCGCCAGCAGCCAAGATTGGGACAGGGCCCTCTCTGGAAACACCATATATTTT. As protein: CASSQDWDRALSGNTIYF.

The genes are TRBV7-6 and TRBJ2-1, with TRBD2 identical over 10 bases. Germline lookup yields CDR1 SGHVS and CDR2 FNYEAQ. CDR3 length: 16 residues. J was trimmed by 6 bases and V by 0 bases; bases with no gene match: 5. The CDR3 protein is CASSLAGTSVFNEQFF. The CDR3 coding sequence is TGTGCCAGCAGCTTAGCAGGGACTAGCGTTTTCAATGAGCAGTTCTTC.

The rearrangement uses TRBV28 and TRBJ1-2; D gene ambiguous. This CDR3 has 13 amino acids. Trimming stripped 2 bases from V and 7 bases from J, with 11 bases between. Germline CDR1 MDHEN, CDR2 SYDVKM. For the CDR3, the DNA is TGTGCCAGCAGTTTACCCAGCGGGGTTGGCTACACCTTC. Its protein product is CASSLPSGVGYTF.

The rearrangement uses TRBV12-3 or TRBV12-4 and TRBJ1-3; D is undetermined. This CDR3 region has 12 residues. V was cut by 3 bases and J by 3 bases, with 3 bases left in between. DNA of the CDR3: TGTGCCAGCAGTTTCTATGGAAACACCATATATTTT. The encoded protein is CASSFYGNTIYF.

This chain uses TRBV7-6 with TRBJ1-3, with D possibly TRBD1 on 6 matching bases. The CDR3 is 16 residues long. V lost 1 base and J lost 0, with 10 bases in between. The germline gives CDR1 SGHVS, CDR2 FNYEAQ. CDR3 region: CASSLGRTASGNTIYF. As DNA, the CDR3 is TGTGCCAGCAGCTTAGGTCGGACAGCCTCTGGAAACACCATATATTTT. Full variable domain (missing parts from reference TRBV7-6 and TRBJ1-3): GAGVSQSPRYKVTKRGQDVALRCDPISGHVSLYWYRQALGQGPEFLTYFNYEAQQDKSGLPNDRFSAERPEGSISTLTIQRTEQRDSAMYRCASSLGRTASGNTIYFGEGSWLTVV.

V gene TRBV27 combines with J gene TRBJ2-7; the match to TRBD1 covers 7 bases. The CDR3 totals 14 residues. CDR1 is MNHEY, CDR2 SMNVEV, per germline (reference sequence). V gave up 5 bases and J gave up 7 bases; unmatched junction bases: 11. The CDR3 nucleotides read TGTGCCAGCAGTCCGACAGGGATCTATGAAGAGCAGTACTTC. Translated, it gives CASSPTGIYEEQYF.

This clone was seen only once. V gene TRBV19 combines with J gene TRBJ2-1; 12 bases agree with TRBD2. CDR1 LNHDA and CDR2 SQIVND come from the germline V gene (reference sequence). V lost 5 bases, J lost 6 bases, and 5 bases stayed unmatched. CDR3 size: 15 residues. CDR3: CASSQLGLAGNEQFF. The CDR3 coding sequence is TGTGCCAGTAGTCAGTTGGGACTAGCGGGCAATGAGCAGTTCTTC.

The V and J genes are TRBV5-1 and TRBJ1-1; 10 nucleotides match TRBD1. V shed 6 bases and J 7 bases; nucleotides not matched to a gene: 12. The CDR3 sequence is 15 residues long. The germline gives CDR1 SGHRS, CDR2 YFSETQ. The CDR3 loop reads CASTISGQGVGEAFF. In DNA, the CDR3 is TGCGCCAGCACTATATCAGGACAGGGGGTTGGTGAAGCTTTCTTT.

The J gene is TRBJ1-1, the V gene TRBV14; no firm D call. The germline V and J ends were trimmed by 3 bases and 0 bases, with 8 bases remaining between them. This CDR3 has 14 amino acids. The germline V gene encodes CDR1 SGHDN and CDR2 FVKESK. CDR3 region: CASSHRGLNTEAFF. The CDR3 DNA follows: TGTGCCAGCAGCCATCGAGGCTTGAACACTGAAGCTTTCTTT.

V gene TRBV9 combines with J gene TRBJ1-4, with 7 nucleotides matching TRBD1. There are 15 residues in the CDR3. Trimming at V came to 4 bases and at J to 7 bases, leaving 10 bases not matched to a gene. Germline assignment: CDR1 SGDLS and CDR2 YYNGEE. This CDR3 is CASSLRQGVGEKLFF. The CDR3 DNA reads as TGTGCCAGCAGCTTAAGACAGGGTGTTGGTGAAAAACTGTTTTTT.

CDR3 sequence reads: CAWSVASGGWEQYF. As DNA, the CDR3 is TGTGCCTGGAGTGTGGCTAGCGGGGGGTGGGAGCAGTACTTC. The chain combines TRBV30 with TRBJ2-7; TRBD2 matches 11 bases. Trimming cost V 0 bases and J 7 bases; bases outside gene matches: 5. Germline V gives CDR1 GTSNPN, CDR2 SVGIG (reference sequence). The CDR3 sequence is 14 residues long.

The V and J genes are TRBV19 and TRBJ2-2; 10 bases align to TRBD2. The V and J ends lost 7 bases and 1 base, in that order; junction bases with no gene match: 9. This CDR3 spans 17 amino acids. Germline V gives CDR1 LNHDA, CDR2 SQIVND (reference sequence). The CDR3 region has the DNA TGTGCCAGTAACTCCGGCCAGCGGGAGGGGAACACCGGGGAGCTGTTTTTT. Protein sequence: CASNSGQREGNTGELFF.

The CDR3 sequence is CASSFKASKSYEQYF. The CDR3 region has the DNA TGTGCCAGCAGCTTTAAGGCTAGCAAATCCTACGAGCAGTACTTC. The chain couples TRBV5-4 to TRBJ2-7, with D possibly matching TRBD2 (5 bases). The length of the CDR3 is 15 residues. The germline V gene encodes CDR1 SGHNT and CDR2 YYREEE (reference sequence). V shed 2 bases and J shed 1 base, with 13 bases lying between them.